This TCR beta chain was captured in a study of blood T cell repertoires in COVID-19 (dated by TCRdb to the early 2020s). About the investigation overall: Collaborator samples came from the United States, Italy and Spain and covered acute and convalescent phases of COVID-19. The prospective study material was composed of cDNA or gDNA derived from T cells, B-cell-depleted T cells, or PBMCs. Deeply sampled blood TCRbeta repertoires from subjects exposed to, actively infected with, or recovered from COVID-19 were included in the dataset. A freely available public database, intended as a resource for researchers studying the immune response to SARS-CoV-2, is where the repertoires were released. The samples were drawn from the first 160 participants of the ongoing ImmuneRACE study and from under 1,500 subjects provided by 6 global collaborators. A de-identified subject ID, COVID-19 status, age in years and sex were almost always included in the sample metadata. Where available, HLA class I and class II types were taken from metadata supplied by the sample provider and were not determined by assay-based typing. General conclusions and limits of the study: The amount of clinical and demographic metadata varied by source and participant and was provided uncurated.

In the prospective study, participants were roughly 18 to 95 years old, resided in fewer than 25 geographic areas of the United States, and were enrolled through a virtual design. To assign participants to cohorts, the prospective study relied on clinical history that participants themselves reported in a screening survey and a study questionnaire. For ImmuneRACE Cohort 3, a participant was defined as recovered based on two consecutive negative NP/OP PCR tests, clearance by a healthcare professional, or resolution of symptoms. In the prospective study, mobile phlebotomists collected whole blood, serum and a nasopharyngeal or oropharyngeal swab from each participant. Over an approximately two-month period, participants in the prospective study had the option of providing additional blood draws and questionnaires. Before DNA extraction, blood samples from the prospective study were shipped at room temperature or frozen.

On this clone: There is no known antigen for this receptor. Base qualities are not provided; no much larger clone lies one nucleotide away.

From V the trimming removes 0 bases and from J it removes 4 bases, while the gene matches leave 6 bases of the junction unaccounted for. The germline V gene gives CDR1 as SGHVS and CDR2 as FNYEAQ. The CDR3 spans 17 residues, from the cysteine through the phenylalanine. Of the read, only the CDR3 DNA is kept; its 51 bases are in frame from base 1. TCRbeta CDR3 regions were amplified from genomic DNA by means of the immunoSEQ Assay, a bias-controlled multiplex PCR. The paper's data handling went like this. The number of nucleated cells in each sample was estimated by amplification of reference gene primers within the assay. To quantify the absolute abundance of each unique TCRbeta CDR3 rearrangement, sequence reads were collapsed and filtered. For each sample, productive Simpson clonality was calculated as the square root of Simpson's diversity index across productive rearrangements. TCRdb took this table from immuneACCESS and kept in-frame rearrangements with V and J called. Such tables lack part of the clones; where checked against another copy, unresolved V genes explain under half of the gap, and the rest is unexplained. V, J and clone size reflect that table, while D and trimming were determined from the DNA. The sample table lists 330,000 or so clones, roughly 88% of them with a count of one. About 5% of the sample belongs to the ten largest clones.

Sequenced: PBMCs or T cells enriched from blood (not recorded which). Recombination connected TRBV7-6 to TRBJ1-5, with 10 middle bases fitting TRBD1. The TCR was taken from a man younger than 40 who had recovered from COVID-19. The sequenced DNA: TGTGCCAGCAGCTTAGCCTGGGACAGGGGCGCGAATCAGCCCCAGCATTTT. Translated, this gives CASSLAWDRGANQPQHF. With the rest looked up from the reference TRBV7-6 and TRBJ1-5 genes rather than sequenced, the full variable domain is GAGVSQSPRYKVTKRGQDVALRCDPISGHVSLYWYRQALGQGPEFLTYFNYEAQQDKSGLPNDRFSAERPEGSISTLTIQRTEQRDSAMYRCASSLAWDRGANQPQHFGDGTRLSIL.